What follows describes a single TCR beta chain. CDR1 MNHEY and CDR2 SVGAGI come from the germline V gene. This CDR3 has 15 residues. V gave up 7 bases and J gave up 2 bases; unmatched junction bases: 8. The data derive from a study of control samples from healthy donors and cancer patients. Profiling relied on immunoSEQ multiplex PCR, and the TCRdb table lists in-frame clones only, not all of them. Of around 23,000 clones listed, around 83% are singletons. Source material: PBMCs. This TCR derives from a man aged 55 to 69 with head and neck cancer. The chain links TRBV6-5 to TRBJ1-1; TRBD1 matches at 9 bases. CDR3 DNA: TGTGCCAGCACCCGACCGGGACAGGGCAACACTGAAGCTTTCTTT. The encoded protein is CASTRPGQGNTEAFF.